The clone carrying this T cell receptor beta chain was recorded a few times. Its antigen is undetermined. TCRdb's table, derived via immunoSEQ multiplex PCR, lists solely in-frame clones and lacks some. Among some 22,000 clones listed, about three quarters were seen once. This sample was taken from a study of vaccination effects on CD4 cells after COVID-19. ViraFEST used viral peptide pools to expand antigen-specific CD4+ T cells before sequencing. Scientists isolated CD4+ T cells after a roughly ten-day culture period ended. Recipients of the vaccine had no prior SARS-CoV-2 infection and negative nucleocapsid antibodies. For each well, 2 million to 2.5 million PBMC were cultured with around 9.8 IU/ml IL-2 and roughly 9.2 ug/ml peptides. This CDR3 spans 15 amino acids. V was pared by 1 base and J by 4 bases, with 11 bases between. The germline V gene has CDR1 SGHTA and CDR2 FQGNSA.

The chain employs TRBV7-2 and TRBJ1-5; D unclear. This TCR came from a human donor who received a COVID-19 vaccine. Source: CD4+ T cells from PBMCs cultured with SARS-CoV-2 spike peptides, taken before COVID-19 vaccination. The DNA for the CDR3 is TGTGCCAGCAGCTTAGACATGGGAGGGAATCAGCCCCAGCATTTT. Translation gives CASSLDMGGNQPQHF.